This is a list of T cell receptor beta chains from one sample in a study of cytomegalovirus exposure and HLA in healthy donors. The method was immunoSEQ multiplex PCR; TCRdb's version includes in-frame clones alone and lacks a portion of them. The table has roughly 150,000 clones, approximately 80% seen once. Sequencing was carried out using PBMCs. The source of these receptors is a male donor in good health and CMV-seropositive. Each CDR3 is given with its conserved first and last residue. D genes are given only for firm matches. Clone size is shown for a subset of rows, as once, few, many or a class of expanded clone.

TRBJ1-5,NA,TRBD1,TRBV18,TGTGCCAGCTCATCGACAGGGGATAGCAATCAGCCCCAGCATTTT,CASSSTGDSNQPQHF
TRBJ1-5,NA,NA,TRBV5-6,TGTGCCACCTCATCGGTCTTCTTAAGCCAGCATTTT,CATSSVFLSQHF
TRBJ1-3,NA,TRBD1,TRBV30,TGTGCCTGGAGTGTAACAGGGGCGAGAAACACCATATATTTT,CAWSVTGARNTIYF
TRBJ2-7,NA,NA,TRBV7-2,TGTGCCAGCAGCTTAGGGGGGGTCACCTACGAGCAGTACTTC,CASSLGGVTYEQYF
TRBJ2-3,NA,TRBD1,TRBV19,TGTGCCAGTAGTTGGGGACAGGGTGGTGGAGATACGCAGTATTTT,CASSWGQGGGDTQYF
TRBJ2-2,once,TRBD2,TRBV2,TGTGCCAGCACTCTAGCGGGAGGGCCCCCCGGGGAGCTGTTTTTT,CASTLAGGPPGELFF
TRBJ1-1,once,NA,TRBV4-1,TGCGCCAGCAGCCAAGACCGAGGGATTAACTCTGAAGCTTTCTTT,CASSQDRGINSEAFF
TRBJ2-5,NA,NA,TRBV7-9,TGTGCCAGCAGCAACTCAGCGTACCAAGAGACCCAGTACTTC,CASSNSAYQETQYF
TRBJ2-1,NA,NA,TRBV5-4,TGTGCCAGCAGCGTCCAGGGGAATGAGCAGTTCTTC,CASSVQGNEQFF
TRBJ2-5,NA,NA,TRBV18,TGTGCCAGCTCACTCCAGAGGGGGCAAGAGACCCAGTACTTC,CASSLQRGQETQYF
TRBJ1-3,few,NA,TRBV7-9,TGTGCCAGCAGCTTGGGCACGGGAAACACCATATATTTT,CASSLGTGNTIYF
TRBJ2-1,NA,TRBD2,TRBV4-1,TGCGCCAGCAGCCAAGATGCCGGGGGGGCCGCTGAGCAGTTCTTC,CASSQDAGGAAEQFF
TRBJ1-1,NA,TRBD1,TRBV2,TGTGCCAGCAGGGACAGGGGGCCGGATACTGAAGCTTTCTTT,CASRDRGPDTEAFF
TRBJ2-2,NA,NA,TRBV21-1,TGTGCCAGCAGCAAAGTTAAGGACAGAAGGGAGTGGGGCACCGGGGAGCTGTTTTTT,CASSKVKDRREWGTGELFF
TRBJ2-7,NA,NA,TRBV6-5,TGTGCCAGCACCCACCGAGGGATTAGGTCCTACGAGCAGTACTTC,CASTHRGIRSYEQYF
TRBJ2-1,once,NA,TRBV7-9,TGTGCCAGCAGCCCGCCAATACGGGAATCAATATACAATGAGCAGTTCTTC,CASSPPIRESIYNEQFF
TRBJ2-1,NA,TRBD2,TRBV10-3,TGTGCCATCAGTAACTTAGCGGGAGAAAGCGGCAATGAGCAGTTCTTC,CAISNLAGESGNEQFF
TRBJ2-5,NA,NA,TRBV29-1,TGCAGCGTTGAAGTAGGGGAAGAGACCCAGTACTTC,CSVEVGEETQYF
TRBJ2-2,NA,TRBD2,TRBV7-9,TGTGCCAGCAGCTCCGGGACTAGCGGGGTTCTCGACACCGGGGAGCTGTTTTTT,CASSSGTSGVLDTGELFF
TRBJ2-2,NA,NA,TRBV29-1,TGCAGCGTTGAAGAGCGTCGGGGTCCCCGGGAGCTGTTTTTT,CSVEERRGPRELFF
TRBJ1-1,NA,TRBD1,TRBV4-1,TGCGCCAGCAGCCACGGACAGGCCATGAGCACTGAAGCTTTCTTT,CASSHGQAMSTEAFF
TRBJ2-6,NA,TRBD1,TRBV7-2,TGTGCCAGCAGCCCGAGGACAGGCCTGACCTCTGGGGCCAACGTCCTGACTTTC,CASSPRTGLTSGANVLTF
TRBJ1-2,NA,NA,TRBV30,TGTGCCTGGAAGGGACAATCGTTCTATGGCTACACCTTC,CAWKGQSFYGYTF
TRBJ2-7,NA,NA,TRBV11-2,TGTGCCAGCAGCTTAGATCGTGCCAGGGCCTACGAGCAGTACTTC,CASSLDRARAYEQYF
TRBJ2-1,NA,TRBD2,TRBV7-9,TGTGCCAGCAGCTATTTTGCGGGGGTCTACAATGAGCAGTTCTTC,CASSYFAGVYNEQFF
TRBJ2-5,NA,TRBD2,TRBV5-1,TGCGCCAGCAGCCCCGGGGGGGGGCAAGAGACCCAGTACTTC,CASSPGGGQETQYF
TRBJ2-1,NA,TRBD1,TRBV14,TGTGCCAGCAGCCTCAGGGGGAGTTATGAGCAGTTCTTC,CASSLRGSYEQFF
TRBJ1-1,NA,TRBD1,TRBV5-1,TGCGCCAGCAGCTGGACGACAGGGCTCGACACTGAAGCTTTCTTT,CASSWTTGLDTEAFF
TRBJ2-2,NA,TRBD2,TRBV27,TGTGCCAGCGGAGCGGGAGGGTCGTACACCGGGGAGCTGTTTTTT,CASGAGGSYTGELFF
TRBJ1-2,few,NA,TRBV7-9,TGTGCCAGCGGACAGAACTATGGCTACACCTTC,CASGQNYGYTF
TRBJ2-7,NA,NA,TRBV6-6,TGTGCCAGCATACCGGACAAGACCTACGAGCAGTACTTC,CASIPDKTYEQYF
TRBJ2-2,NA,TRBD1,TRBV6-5,TGTGCCAGCAGTCGGACAGGGACGAACACCGGGGAGCTGTTTTTT,CASSRTGTNTGELFF
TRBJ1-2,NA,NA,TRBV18,TGTGCCAGCTCACCAGGGGGCTCGGAAAAGAGCTATGGCTACACCTTC,CASSPGGSEKSYGYTF
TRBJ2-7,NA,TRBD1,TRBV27,TGTGCCAGCAGTGGCAGGGGGCCACGGGGCTACGAGCGGTACTTC,CASSGRGPRGYERYF
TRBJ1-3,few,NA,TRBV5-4,TGTGCCAGCAGTCTGGGGGGGGCGAGCTCTGGAAACACCATATATTTT,CASSLGGASSGNTIYF
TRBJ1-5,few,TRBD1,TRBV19,TGTGCCAGTACCAGACAGGGGGCTAGCAATCAGCCCCAGCATTTT,CASTRQGASNQPQHF
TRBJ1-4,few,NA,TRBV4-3,TGCGCCAGCAGCCGAGTGAGTGGTATCGAAAAACTGTTTTTT,CASSRVSGIEKLFF
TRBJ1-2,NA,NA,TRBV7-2,TGTGCCAGCAGCTTATCCCAGAGGGCAAACTATGGCTACACCTTC,CASSLSQRANYGYTF
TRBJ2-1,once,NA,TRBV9,TGTGCCAGCAGCGCAGGGTACAATGAGCAGTTCTTC,CASSAGYNEQFF
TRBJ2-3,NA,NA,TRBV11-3,TGTGCCAGCAGCTTAATGCAGGGGAAAGATACGCAGTATTTT,CASSLMQGKDTQYF
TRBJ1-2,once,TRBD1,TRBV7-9,TGTGCCAGCAGTCTGACAGGGGGTAACTATGGCTACACCTTC,CASSLTGGNYGYTF
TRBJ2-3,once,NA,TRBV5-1,TGCGCCAGCAGCTCTGGTCTGGCCACAGATACGCAGTATTTT,CASSSGLATDTQYF
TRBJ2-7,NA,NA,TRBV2,TGTGCCAGCAGGCCGGGACAACTCGCCTACGAGCAGTACTTC,CASRPGQLAYEQYF
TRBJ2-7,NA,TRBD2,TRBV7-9,TGTGCCAGCAGCTTCTTCACTAGCGAGACCTCCTACGAGCAGTACTTC,CASSFFTSETSYEQYF
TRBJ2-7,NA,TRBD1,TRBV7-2,TGTGCCAGCAGACGGACAGGGGACGGCTCCTACAAGCAGTACTTC,CASRRTGDGSYKQYF
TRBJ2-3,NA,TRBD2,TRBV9,TGTGCCAGCAGCGTAGAGCTAGCGGGGGGGACAGATACGCAGTATTTT,CASSVELAGGTDTQYF
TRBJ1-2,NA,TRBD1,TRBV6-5,TGTGCCAGCAGTTTTAGACAGGGTGGGGGCTACACCTTC,CASSFRQGGGYTF
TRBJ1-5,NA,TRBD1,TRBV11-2,TGTGCCAGCAGCCTTACAGGGGGCGGTCAGCCCCAGCATTTT,CASSLTGGGQPQHF
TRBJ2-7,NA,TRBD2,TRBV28,TGTGCCAGCAGTTTCGGGACTAGCGGCTCCTACGAGCAGTACTTC,CASSFGTSGSYEQYF
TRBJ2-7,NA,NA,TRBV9,TGTGCCAGCAGCGTAGATCCAGGGCCCTACGAGCAGTACTTC,CASSVDPGPYEQYF
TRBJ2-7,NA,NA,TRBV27,TGTGCCAGCAGGCCCGGGACTGGCGAGCAGTACTTC,CASRPGTGEQYF
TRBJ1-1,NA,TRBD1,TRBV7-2,TGTGCCAGCAGCTCCGACAGGGGAGGACTTACTGAAGCTTTCTTT,CASSSDRGGLTEAFF
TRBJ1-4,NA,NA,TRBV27,TGTGCCAGCAGTTTAGGGGGCCGGGAAAAACTGTTTTTT,CASSLGGREKLFF
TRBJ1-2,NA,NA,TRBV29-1,TGCAGCGCTGACCAGAGGCCCGGGAAAATGTTTAGCTACACCTTC,CSADQRPGKMFSYTF
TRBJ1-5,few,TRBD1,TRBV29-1,TGCAGCGTTGGGGGACAGGGATATCAGCCCCAGCATTTT,CSVGGQGYQPQHF
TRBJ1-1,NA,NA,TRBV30,TGTGCCTGGAGTTCCATGTGGGGGGACACTGAAGCTTTCTTT,CAWSSMWGDTEAFF
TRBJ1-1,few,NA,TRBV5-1,TGCGCCAGCCGGGTGGGTCGGATGAACACTGAAGCTTTCTTT,CASRVGRMNTEAFF
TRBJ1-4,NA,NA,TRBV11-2,TGTGCCAGCAGCCCAGAGGCGTTAAGTGAAAAACTGTTTTTT,CASSPEALSEKLFF
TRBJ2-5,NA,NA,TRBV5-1,TGCGCCAGCAGGGGGGGGGCCGTTGAGACCCAGTACTTC,CASRGGAVETQYF